What follows is one T cell receptor (beta chain) and its context. Antigen unknown. The V and J ends lost 4 bases and 6 bases respectively, with 7 bases between them. Germline values: CDR1 MGHDK, CDR2 SYGVNS. This CDR3 is 12 amino acids long. The sample is drawn from a study of persistence of HIV-infected CD4 T cells. Looking at the study overall: CD4+ T cells responding to CMV or HIV-1 Gag were isolated. Study-wide findings and caveats: Degenerate expanded CDR3beta sequences were enriched among CMV- and Gag-responding cells. TCR analyses could not target the rare provirus-carrying CMV-responding cells.

The immunoSEQ assay was version 4, run in survey mode. Each sample used up to roughly 1 ug genomic DNA diluted to around 9.9 ng/uL. Data came from immunoSEQ multiplex PCR; TCRdb stores just in-frame clones and leaves some out. The sample contains under 40,000 clones, over 80% of which appear only once. The stimulus was lysate of CMV-infected fibroblasts, around 9.3 ug/mL. Memory cells lacking CD40L and CD69 with high CD45RO were sorted. This sequence joins TRBV25-1 and TRBJ2-1; the D is unclear. The TCR comes from an adult woman with HIV who was CMV-seropositive. Sequences were derived from CD4+ T cells sorted from PBMCs after roughly 18-hour stimulation, sampled from a patient who received antiretroviral therapy. The CDR3 region is CASSATPNEQFF. DNA of the CDR3: TGTGCCAGCAGTGCAACCCCCAATGAGCAGTTCTTC.